Detailed here is one T cell receptor beta chain. The antigen is not known. The treatment is: 19 received Ad26.COV2.S at low or high dose, single or two shots; about five received placebo; per-sample allocation not given. Sample collection was performed on day 63 after the first vaccine or placebo injection. Produced via immunoSEQ multiplex PCR; TCRdb's table is partial and in-frame only. Of hundreds of thousands of clones listed, around 88% were seen once; the top ten hold approximately 5%. This sample was taken from a study of Ad26.COV2.S vaccination and SARS-CoV-2 variants. Background on the study: Donor participated within the Ad26.COV2.S arm of the COV1001 trial.

Study-level results: Recipients of vaccine and of placebo showed similar breadth of their non-spike TCR repertoires.

Germline CDR1 is LGHNA and CDR2 is YSLEER. There are 15 residues in the CDR3. Between the trimmed V and J ends, which lost 5 bases and 0 bases, there was a span of 11 bases. The clonotype comes from a person between 18 and 65 years old who received the Ad26.COV2.S COVID-19 vaccine or a placebo. Here the sequenced sample was peripheral blood, taken in a trial of Ad26.COV2.S vaccine versus placebo. The chain couples TRBV4-3 to TRBJ2-1; D gene uncertain. The CDR3 is CASSTDDSSYNEQFF. The CDR3 DNA follows: TGCGCCAGCAGCACTGACGATTCCTCCTACAATGAGCAGTTCTTC.